This is a list of T cell receptor beta chains from one sample in a study of T cell responses to AZD1222 COVID-19 vaccine. The method was immunoSEQ multiplex PCR; TCRdb's version includes in-frame clones alone and lacks a portion of them. The repertoire holds under 140,000 clones, with around 90% as singletons. The material sequenced was peripheral blood, taken on day 0 of AZD1222 vaccination. The receptors here all came from an adult in good health. CDR3s include the opening cysteine and the closing phenylalanine or tryptophan. The D gene is left open where the match is weak. A clone size is listed for some rows: how often the clone was seen (once, few, many), or a class if it is expanded.

V gene: TRBV4-1; D gene: .; J gene: TRBJ2-1; clone size: .; CDR3 DNA: TGCGCCAGCAGCCAAGGGGGGGCCTACAATGAGCAGTTCTTC; CDR3 protein: CASSQGGAYNEQFF
V gene: TRBV20-1; D gene: .; J gene: TRBJ2-1; clone size: .; CDR3 DNA: TGCAGTGCTAGTAGACATAGCTCCTACAATGAGCAGTTCTTC; CDR3 protein: CSASRHSSYNEQFF
V gene: TRBV6-5; D gene: TRBD2; J gene: TRBJ2-7; clone size: .; CDR3 DNA: TGTGCCAGCAGTACAACAAGCGGGAGTTCCTACGAGCAGTACTTC; CDR3 protein: CASSTTSGSSYEQYF
V gene: TRBV6-5; D gene: .; J gene: TRBJ2-1; clone size: .; CDR3 DNA: TGTGCCAGCAAGGCTCCTAACAATGAGCAGTTCTTC; CDR3 protein: CASKAPNNEQFF
V gene: TRBV11-2; D gene: .; J gene: TRBJ1-2; clone size: .; CDR3 DNA: TGTGCCAGCAGCTCGGACACTGCCTATGGCTACACCTTC; CDR3 protein: CASSSDTAYGYTF
V gene: TRBV18; D gene: .; J gene: TRBJ2-7; clone size: .; CDR3 DNA: TGTGCCAGCTCACCTCCAAATACTAGCTTCTACGAGCAGTACTTC; CDR3 protein: CASSPPNTSFYEQYF
V gene: TRBV27; D gene: .; J gene: TRBJ1-2; clone size: .; CDR3 DNA: TGTGCCAGCCGTAACCACAGCCCCAATAACTATGGCTACACCTTC; CDR3 protein: CASRNHSPNNYGYTF
V gene: TRBV5-1; D gene: .; J gene: TRBJ1-3; clone size: .; CDR3 DNA: TGCGCCAGCTCCCCCGGGACGGGGGCGACTGGAAACACCATATATTTT; CDR3 protein: CASSPGTGATGNTIYF
V gene: TRBV5-1; D gene: .; J gene: TRBJ2-5; clone size: .; CDR3 DNA: TGCGCCAGCAGCCTCACTAGTCTCCTCGAAGCGACCCAGTACTTC; CDR3 protein: CASSLTSLLEATQYF
V gene: TRBV24-1; D gene: TRBD2; J gene: TRBJ2-1; clone size: .; CDR3 DNA: TGTGCCACCAGTGCCTACTCCGGGACTACCTCCTACAATGAGCAGTTCTTC; CDR3 protein: CATSAYSGTTSYNEQFF
V gene: TRBV5-1; D gene: .; J gene: TRBJ1-5; clone size: .; CDR3 DNA: TGCGCCAGCAGCTTGACAGGATACAATCAGCCCCAGCATTTT; CDR3 protein: CASSLTGYNQPQHF
V gene: TRBV10-1; D gene: TRBD2; J gene: TRBJ2-7; clone size: .; CDR3 DNA: TGCGCCAGCAGTGAAAAAAGGACTAGCGTGCCTTACGAGCAGTACTTC; CDR3 protein: CASSEKRTSVPYEQYF
V gene: TRBV19; D gene: TRBD1; J gene: TRBJ1-2; clone size: .; CDR3 DNA: TGCGGGACAGGGACCCTTCTCTATGGCTACACCTTC; CDR3 protein: CGTGTLLYGYTF
V gene: TRBV5-1; D gene: TRBD1; J gene: TRBJ2-7; clone size: .; CDR3 DNA: TGCGCCAGCAGCCCCGACAGGGGTTACGAGCAGTACTTC; CDR3 protein: CASSPDRGYEQYF
V gene: TRBV7-2; D gene: .; J gene: TRBJ1-6; clone size: .; CDR3 DNA: TGTGCCAGCAGCTTACGGTCTTTGCAGGGGCGTTCACCCCTCCACTTT; CDR3 protein: CASSLRSLQGRSPLHF
V gene: TRBV7-6; D gene: .; J gene: TRBJ1-2; clone size: once; CDR3 DNA: TGTGCCAGCAGCTTAACGCCGGGGGCGAGCTATGGCTACACCTTC; CDR3 protein: CASSLTPGASYGYTF
V gene: TRBV5-1; D gene: .; J gene: TRBJ1-1; clone size: .; CDR3 DNA: TGCGCCAGCAGCGTCAGGGGCGCTGAAGCTTTCTTT; CDR3 protein: CASSVRGAEAFF
V gene: TRBV20-1; D gene: .; J gene: TRBJ2-3; clone size: .; CDR3 DNA: TGCAGTGCTAGAGATGGGGATACGCAGTATTTT; CDR3 protein: CSARDGDTQYF
V gene: TRBV4-2; D gene: .; J gene: TRBJ2-2; clone size: .; CDR3 DNA: TGTGCCAGCAGCCAGGCCCCCATTCAGAACACCGGGGAGCTGTTTTTT; CDR3 protein: CASSQAPIQNTGELFF
V gene: TRBV19; D gene: .; J gene: TRBJ1-4; clone size: .; CDR3 DNA: TGTGCCAGTAGTATAAGACGGAATAATGAAAAACTGTTTTTT; CDR3 protein: CASSIRRNNEKLFF
V gene: TRBV12-3/TRBV12-4; D gene: .; J gene: TRBJ2-7; clone size: .; CDR3 DNA: TGTGCCAGCAGTTTAGTTGGGGGTGAGCAGTACTTC; CDR3 protein: CASSLVGGEQYF
V gene: TRBV7-9; D gene: .; J gene: TRBJ2-7; clone size: .; CDR3 DNA: TGTGCCAGCAGCTCCCCACCAGAGAGGGAGCAGTACTTC; CDR3 protein: CASSSPPEREQYF
V gene: TRBV5-8; D gene: .; J gene: TRBJ2-5; clone size: once; CDR3 DNA: TGTGCCAGCAGCTTGGCCCCCTCGGGGTTAGAGACCCAGTACTTC; CDR3 protein: CASSLAPSGLETQYF
V gene: TRBV11-2; D gene: .; J gene: TRBJ2-7; clone size: few; CDR3 DNA: TGTGCCAGCAGCTCGACCCTTGCAGGTTATGACGAGCAGTACTTC; CDR3 protein: CASSSTLAGYDEQYF
V gene: TRBV27; D gene: .; J gene: TRBJ1-3; clone size: once; CDR3 DNA: TGTGCCAGCATGCCCGACGGTAACTCTGGAAACACCATATATTTT; CDR3 protein: CASMPDGNSGNTIYF
V gene: TRBV6-5; D gene: .; J gene: TRBJ2-7; clone size: .; CDR3 DNA: TGTGCCAGCACCCGAAGTAGGGACACCTCCTACGAGCAGTACTTC; CDR3 protein: CASTRSRDTSYEQYF
V gene: TRBV5-1; D gene: .; J gene: TRBJ1-2; clone size: once; CDR3 DNA: TGCGCCAGCAGCCCCAGCGGCTATAACTATGGCTACACCTTC; CDR3 protein: CASSPSGYNYGYTF
V gene: TRBV18; D gene: TRBD1; J gene: TRBJ1-3; clone size: .; CDR3 DNA: TGTGCCAGCTCACCGACAGGGGCCGGAAACACCATATATTTT; CDR3 protein: CASSPTGAGNTIYF
V gene: TRBV18; D gene: TRBD2; J gene: TRBJ2-7; clone size: .; CDR3 DNA: TGTGCCAGCTCACCAAAGGGTAGCGGGAGGACCTACGAGCAGTACTTC; CDR3 protein: CASSPKGSGRTYEQYF
V gene: TRBV3-1/TRBV3-2; D gene: .; J gene: TRBJ2-1; clone size: .; CDR3 DNA: TGTGCCAGCAGCCCGAGGTGGGAAAGGAATTCCAATGAGCAGTTCTTC; CDR3 protein: CASSPRWERNSNEQFF
V gene: TRBV6-5; D gene: TRBD1; J gene: TRBJ2-1; clone size: .; CDR3 DNA: TGTGCCAGCAGTTACCTGGGACAGGGGCCCTACAATGAGCAGTTCTTC; CDR3 protein: CASSYLGQGPYNEQFF
V gene: TRBV5-5; D gene: .; J gene: TRBJ1-2; clone size: .; CDR3 DNA: TGTGCCAGCAGCCGGGGGGGCATCGACCACTATGGCTACACCTTC; CDR3 protein: CASSRGGIDHYGYTF
V gene: TRBV19; D gene: .; J gene: TRBJ1-1; clone size: .; CDR3 DNA: TGTGCCACTAGCCAGGGAACTGAAGCTTTCTTT; CDR3 protein: CATSQGTEAFF
V gene: TRBV6-5; D gene: .; J gene: TRBJ2-7; clone size: .; CDR3 DNA: TGTGCCAGCAGAAACGCAGGGGTCTACGAGCAGTACTTC; CDR3 protein: CASRNAGVYEQYF
V gene: TRBV14; D gene: TRBD1; J gene: TRBJ1-6; clone size: few; CDR3 DNA: TGTGCCAGCAGCCCTTGGACAGGGGGCAATTCACCCCTCCACTTT; CDR3 protein: CASSPWTGGNSPLHF
V gene: TRBV6-5; D gene: TRBD1; J gene: TRBJ1-2; clone size: .; CDR3 DNA: TGTGCCAGCAGGGGGACAGCCGGCGGATGCACCTTC; CDR3 protein: CASRGTAGGCTF
V gene: TRBV21-1; D gene: .; J gene: TRBJ1-6; clone size: .; CDR3 DNA: TGTGCCAGCAGTAACCGACGGAGCTCCTATAATTCACCCCTCCACTTT; CDR3 protein: CASSNRRSSYNSPLHF
V gene: TRBV29-1; D gene: .; J gene: TRBJ1-4; clone size: .; CDR3 DNA: TGCAGCGTTGAGGGGACGGGACCAAATGAAAAACTGTTTTTT; CDR3 protein: CSVEGTGPNEKLFF
V gene: TRBV24-1; D gene: .; J gene: TRBJ2-5; clone size: .; CDR3 DNA: TGTGCCACCAGTGATTTCAACACCCAAGAGACCCAGTACTTC; CDR3 protein: CATSDFNTQETQYF
V gene: TRBV5-1; D gene: .; J gene: TRBJ1-3; clone size: .; CDR3 DNA: TGCGCCAGCAGTAGAGACAGAGGCGGAAACACCATATATTTT; CDR3 protein: CASSRDRGGNTIYF
V gene: TRBV6-5; D gene: TRBD1; J gene: TRBJ1-3; clone size: .; CDR3 DNA: TGTGCCAGCAGCGGGGACAGAATGGCTGGAAACACCATATATTTT; CDR3 protein: CASSGDRMAGNTIYF
V gene: TRBV3-1/TRBV3-2; D gene: .; J gene: TRBJ1-2; clone size: once; CDR3 DNA: TGTGCCAGCAGCCAAGGTTGGACTGGGGAATATGGCTACACCTTC; CDR3 protein: CASSQGWTGEYGYTF
V gene: TRBV25-1; D gene: .; J gene: TRBJ1-6; clone size: few; CDR3 DNA: TGTGCCAGCAGTGGCATAACAGCTAATTCACCCCTCCACTTT; CDR3 protein: CASSGITANSPLHF
V gene: TRBV7-9; D gene: .; J gene: TRBJ1-1; clone size: .; CDR3 DNA: TGTGCCAGCAGCCCACCTTTGGGGACGAACACTGAAGCTTTCTTT; CDR3 protein: CASSPPLGTNTEAFF
V gene: TRBV15; D gene: TRBD1; J gene: TRBJ1-4; clone size: .; CDR3 DNA: TGTGCCACCAGCAGAGATCAACAGGGGGCGGGGGAAAAACTGTTTTTT; CDR3 protein: CATSRDQQGAGEKLFF
V gene: TRBV7-9; D gene: .; J gene: TRBJ2-7; clone size: .; CDR3 DNA: TGTGCCAGCAGCCCGGGGTTTCAGGGCTCCTACGAGCAGTACTTC; CDR3 protein: CASSPGFQGSYEQYF
V gene: TRBV5-1; D gene: .; J gene: TRBJ1-1; clone size: .; CDR3 DNA: TGCGCCAGCAGCTTGGCTGGGAACACTGAAGCTTTCTTT; CDR3 protein: CASSLAGNTEAFF
V gene: TRBV18; D gene: TRBD2; J gene: TRBJ2-1; clone size: .; CDR3 DNA: TGTGCCAGCTCAACCCTTGGAGCGGGGGGCGGGGATGAGCAGTTCTTC; CDR3 protein: CASSTLGAGGGDEQFF
V gene: TRBV7-8; D gene: .; J gene: TRBJ1-4; clone size: .; CDR3 DNA: TGTGCCAGCAGCTTAGCATCCAACCGCCCGAATGAAAAACTGTTTTTT; CDR3 protein: CASSLASNRPNEKLFF
V gene: TRBV11-1; D gene: .; J gene: TRBJ2-5; clone size: .; CDR3 DNA: TGTGCCAGCAGCTTTACGGTTCAAGAGACCCAGTACTTC; CDR3 protein: CASSFTVQETQYF
V gene: TRBV3-1/TRBV3-2; D gene: TRBD1; J gene: TRBJ1-2; clone size: .; CDR3 DNA: TGTGCCAGCAGCCGAGATAGGGGGCGAAACTATGGCTACACCTTC; CDR3 protein: CASSRDRGRNYGYTF
V gene: TRBV24-1; D gene: .; J gene: TRBJ2-5; clone size: .; CDR3 DNA: TGTGCCACTTCGCGGGCGGGGCTGGAGGAGACCCAGTACTTC; CDR3 protein: CATSRAGLEETQYF
V gene: TRBV19; D gene: .; J gene: TRBJ1-5; clone size: .; CDR3 DNA: TGTGCCAGTAGTATAGGATCCAGGGGTGGCAATCAGCCCCAGCATTTT; CDR3 protein: CASSIGSRGGNQPQHF
V gene: TRBV19; D gene: .; J gene: TRBJ2-1; clone size: .; CDR3 DNA: TGTGCCAGTAAAGGGCCAGGCCATTGGGATGAGCAGTTCTTC; CDR3 protein: CASKGPGHWDEQFF
V gene: TRBV5-1; D gene: TRBD1; J gene: TRBJ1-4; clone size: .; CDR3 DNA: TGCGCCAGCAGCTGGCCGTCGGGACAGGAAATTGAAAAACTGTTTTTT; CDR3 protein: CASSWPSGQEIEKLFF
V gene: TRBV7-8; D gene: .; J gene: TRBJ1-1; clone size: few; CDR3 DNA: TGTGCCAGCAGCCTTCGGCGGGGAATAATGGGAACTGAAGCTTTCTTT; CDR3 protein: CASSLRRGIMGTEAFF
V gene: TRBV5-1; D gene: .; J gene: TRBJ2-7; clone size: .; CDR3 DNA: TGCGCCAGCAGCTTGGCCCCACAGGATTACGAGCAGTACTTC; CDR3 protein: CASSLAPQDYEQYF
V gene: TRBV19; D gene: .; J gene: TRBJ1-3; clone size: .; CDR3 DNA: TGTGCCAGTAGTATGGACCGGACCTCTGGAAACACCATATATTTT; CDR3 protein: CASSMDRTSGNTIYF
V gene: TRBV28; D gene: .; J gene: TRBJ1-6; clone size: .; CDR3 DNA: TGTGCCAGCAGTTTACGAGCCGAGAATTCACCCCTCCACTTT; CDR3 protein: CASSLRAENSPLHF